The 10 T cell receptor beta chains in this list originate from one sample, sequenced in a study of blood T cell repertoires in COVID-19 (dated by TCRdb to about 2020). Libraries were made using the immunoSEQ multiplex PCR assay. The source is immuneACCESS, and TCRdb retained only in-frame sequences with V and J called. Part of the clones is not carried over; for the studies checked, unresolved V genes explain less than half of this, and the remainder is unexplained. For this sample the table gives over 150,000 clones, of which around 77% were detected only once. Jointly, the top ten make up approximately 2.8% of the sample. The sequenced material came from peripheral blood. Receptors originate from an older man with acute or convalescent COVID-19.

This clone was detected a few times. The rearrangement links TRBV11-2 to TRBJ2-1; 7 bases fit TRBD2. The CDR3 totals 15 residues. Germline-derived CDR1 and CDR2 are SGHAT and FQNNGV. Trimming removed 5 bases from V and 0 bases from J; junction bases left unmatched: 4. Here the CDR3 DNA reads TGTGCCAGCAGCCCTAGCGGTAGCTCCTACAATGAGCAGTTCTTC. Its translation is CASSPSGSSYNEQFF.

There are many counts of this clone. The chain joins TRBV6-5 to TRBJ2-1; a weak D match, TRBD2 (6 bases). Germline V CDR1 and CDR2: MNHEY, SVGAGI. CDR3 length equals 13 residues. The germline V and J ends were trimmed by 6 bases and 6 bases, with 12 bases remaining between them. The CDR3 coding sequence is TGTGCCAGCAGGATAACTAGCTCCAATGAGCAGTTCTTC. Translating gives CASRITSSNEQFF.

This chain links TRBV10-1 with TRBJ2-3; possibly TRBD1 for D (5 bases). Trimming removed 0 bases from V and 6 bases from J, with 16 bases in between. The CDR3 consists of 16 residues. Germline loops: CDR1 WNHNN, CDR2 SYGVQD (reference sequence). The CDR3 region has the DNA TGCGCCAGCAGTGAGTCGTTAGGGGTGATCTCTGATACGCAGTATTTT. Its protein product is CASSESLGVISDTQYF.

The rearrangement links TRBV18 to TRBJ2-7, with 8 bases lining up with TRBD2. There are 14 residues in the CDR3. Trimming cost V 4 bases and J 2 bases; bases outside gene matches: 4. Germline assignment: CDR1 KGHSH and CDR2 LQKENI. The CDR3 loop is CASSQGLGPYEQYF. For the CDR3, the DNA is TGTGCCAGCTCACAGGGACTAGGCCCCTACGAGCAGTACTTC.

The CDR3 loop reads CASSLGGGISSPLHF. CDR3 coding DNA: TGTGCCAGCAGCTTAGGGGGGGGCATCTCTTCACCCCTCCACTTT. The chain has TRBV7-9 and TRBJ1-6, with a weak D call TRBD1 (6 bases). V was cut by 1 base and J by 9 bases, with 13 bases left in between. CDR3 length equals 15 residues. CDR1 is SEHNR, CDR2 FQNEAQ, per germline (reference sequence).

The chain has TRBV6-2 or TRBV6-3 and TRBJ1-2; D ambiguous. The CDR3 runs 14 residues. Germline CDR1 and CDR2: MNHEY and SVGEGT. V lost 5 bases, J lost 4 bases, and 14 bases lay in between. The CDR3 region is CASSTGGGGYGYTF. CDR3 coding DNA: TGTGCCAGCAGTACCGGAGGAGGAGGCTATGGCTACACCTTC.

The V gene is TRBV6-5, the J gene TRBJ1-1; D unresolved. The CDR3 contains 12 residues. V lost 2 bases and J 5 bases, leaving 6 bases between the germline ends. Germline lookup yields CDR1 MNHEY and CDR2 SVGAGI. The CDR3 reads CASSYGRTEAFF. The CDR3 DNA sequence: TGTGCCAGCAGTTACGGGCGTACTGAAGCTTTCTTT.

The V and J genes are TRBV19 and TRBJ1-1, with a tentative D call TRBD1 (5 bases). The CDR3 loop spans 13 amino acids. The germline V gene encodes CDR1 LNHDA and CDR2 SQIVND (reference sequence). V was trimmed by 5 bases and J by 4 bases, leaving 11 bases between them. CDR3 bases: TGTGCCAGTAGTGTATCCAGGGTCACTGAAGCTTTCTTT. Protein sequence: CASSVSRVTEAFF.

This chain links TRBV25-1 with TRBJ1-2, with a tentative D call TRBD1 (6 bases). CDR1 is MGHDK and CDR2 is SYGVNS in the germline V gene. CDR3 length: 13 residues. Trimming took 6 bases from V and 2 from J, leaving 10 bases between them. The CDR3 DNA follows: TGTGCCAGCAGGGGACAACAAAACTATGGCTACACCTTC. The encoded protein is CASRGQQNYGYTF.

This chain connects TRBV7-9 to TRBJ1-2, with 7 bases aligning to TRBD1. The J segment lost 8 bases and the V segment lost 3 bases, leaving 12 bases of the junction unmatched. This CDR3 is built from 15 residues. Germline assignment: CDR1 SEHNR and CDR2 FQNEAQ (reference sequence). The CDR3 nucleotides are TGTGCCAGCAGCTTTGGACAGGCGTTGTATAAGGGCTACACCTTC. This encodes CASSFGQALYKGYTF.